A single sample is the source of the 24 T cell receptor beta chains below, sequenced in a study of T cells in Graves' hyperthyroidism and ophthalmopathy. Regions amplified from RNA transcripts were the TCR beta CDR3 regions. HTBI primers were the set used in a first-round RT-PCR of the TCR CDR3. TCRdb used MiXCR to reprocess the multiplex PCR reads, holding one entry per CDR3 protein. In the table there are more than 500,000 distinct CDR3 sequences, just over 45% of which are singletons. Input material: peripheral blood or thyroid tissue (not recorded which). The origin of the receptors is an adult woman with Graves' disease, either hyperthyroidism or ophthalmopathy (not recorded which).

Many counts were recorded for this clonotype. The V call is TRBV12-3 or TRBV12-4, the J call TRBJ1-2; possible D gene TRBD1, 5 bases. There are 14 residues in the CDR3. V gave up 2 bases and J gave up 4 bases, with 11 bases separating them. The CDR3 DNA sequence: TGTGCCAGCAGTTTAACCCGACAGTTCTATGGCTACACCTTC. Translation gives CASSLTRQFYGYTF.

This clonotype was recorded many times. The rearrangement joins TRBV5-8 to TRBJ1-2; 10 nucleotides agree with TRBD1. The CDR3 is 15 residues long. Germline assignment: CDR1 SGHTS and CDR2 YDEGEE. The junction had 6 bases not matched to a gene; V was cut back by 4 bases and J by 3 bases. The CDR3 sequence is CASSRGTGADYGYTF. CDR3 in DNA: TGTGCCAGCAGCCGTGGGACAGGGGCGGACTATGGCTACACCTTC.

The chain's CDR3 is CASSQTPGPTYEQYF. Written as DNA, the CDR3 is TGTGCCAGCAGCCAGACCCCCGGGCCGACATACGAGCAGTACTTC. The chain recombines TRBV12-3 or TRBV12-4 with TRBJ2-7, with D uncertain. Trimming cost V 6 bases and J 4 bases, with 19 bases left between them. The CDR3 sequence is 15 residues long.

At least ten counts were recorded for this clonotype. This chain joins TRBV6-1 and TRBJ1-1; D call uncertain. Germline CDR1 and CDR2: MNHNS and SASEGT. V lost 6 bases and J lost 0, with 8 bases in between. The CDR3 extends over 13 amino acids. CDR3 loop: CASRTSMNTEAFF. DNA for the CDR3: TGTGCCAGCAGGACATCCATGAACACTGAAGCTTTCTTT.

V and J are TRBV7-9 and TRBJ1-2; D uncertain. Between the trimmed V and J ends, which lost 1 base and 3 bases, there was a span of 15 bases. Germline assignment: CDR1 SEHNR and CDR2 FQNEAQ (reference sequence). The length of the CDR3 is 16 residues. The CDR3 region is CASSLVPLLEDYGYTF. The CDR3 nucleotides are TGTGCCAGCAGCTTAGTACCGCTACTGGAGGACTATGGCTACACCTTC.

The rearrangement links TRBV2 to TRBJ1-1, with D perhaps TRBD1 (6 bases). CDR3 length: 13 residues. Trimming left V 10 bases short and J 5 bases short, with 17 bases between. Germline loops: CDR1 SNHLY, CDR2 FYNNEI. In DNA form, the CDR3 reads TGTGCCATCCAATGGGGGGCCGGGACTGAAGCTTTCTTT. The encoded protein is CAIQWGAGTEAFF.

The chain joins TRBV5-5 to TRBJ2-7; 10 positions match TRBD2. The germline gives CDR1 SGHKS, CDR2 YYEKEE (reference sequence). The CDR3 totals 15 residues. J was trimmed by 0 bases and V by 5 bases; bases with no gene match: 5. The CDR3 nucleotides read TGTGCCAGCAGACGTCTAGCGGGAGTCTCCTACGAGCAGTACTTC. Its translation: CASRRLAGVSYEQYF.

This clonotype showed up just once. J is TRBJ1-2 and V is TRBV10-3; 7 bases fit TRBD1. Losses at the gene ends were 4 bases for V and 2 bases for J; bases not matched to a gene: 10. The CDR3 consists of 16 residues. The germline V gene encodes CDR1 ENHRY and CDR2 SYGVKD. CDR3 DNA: TGTGCCATCAGTGCCCTAACAGGGACAGCAAACTATGGCTACACCTTC. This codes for CAISALTGTANYGYTF.

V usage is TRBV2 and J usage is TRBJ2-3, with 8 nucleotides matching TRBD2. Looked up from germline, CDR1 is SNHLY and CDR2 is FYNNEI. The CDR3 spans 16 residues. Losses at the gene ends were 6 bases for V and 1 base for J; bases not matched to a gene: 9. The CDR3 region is CASSPPGLGGTDTQYF. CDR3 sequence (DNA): TGTGCCAGCAGCCCTCCGGGACTAGGTGGCACAGATACGCAGTATTTT.

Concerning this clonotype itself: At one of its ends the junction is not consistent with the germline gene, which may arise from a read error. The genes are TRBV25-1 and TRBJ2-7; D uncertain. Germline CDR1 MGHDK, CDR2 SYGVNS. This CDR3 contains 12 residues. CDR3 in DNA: TGTGCCAGCAGTGGTAACTCCGACGAGCAGTACTTC. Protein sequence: CASSGNSDEQYF.

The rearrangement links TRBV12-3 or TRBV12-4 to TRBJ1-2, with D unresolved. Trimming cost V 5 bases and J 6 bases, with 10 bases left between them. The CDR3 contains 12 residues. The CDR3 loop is CASSPGRDGYTF. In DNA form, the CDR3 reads TGTGCCAGCAGTCCGGGCCGGGATGGCTACACCTTC.

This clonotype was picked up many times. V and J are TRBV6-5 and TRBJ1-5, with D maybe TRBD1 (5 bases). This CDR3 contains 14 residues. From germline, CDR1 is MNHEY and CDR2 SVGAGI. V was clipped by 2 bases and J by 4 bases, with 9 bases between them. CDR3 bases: TGTGCCAGCAGTTACAGGGGCCCTAATCAGCCCCAGCATTTT. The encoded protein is CASSYRGPNQPQHF.

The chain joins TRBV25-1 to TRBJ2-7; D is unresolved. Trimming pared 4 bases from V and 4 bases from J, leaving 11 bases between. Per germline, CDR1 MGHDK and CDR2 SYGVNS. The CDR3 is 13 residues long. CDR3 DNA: TGTGCCAGCAGTGCTCTGGGTGGGTACGAGCAGTACTTC. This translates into CASSALGGYEQYF.

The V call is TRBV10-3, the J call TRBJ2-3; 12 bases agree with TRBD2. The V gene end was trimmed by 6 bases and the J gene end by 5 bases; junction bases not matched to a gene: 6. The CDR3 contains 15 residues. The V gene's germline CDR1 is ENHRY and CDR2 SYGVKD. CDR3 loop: CAISLLAGGGDTQYF. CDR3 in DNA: TGTGCCATCAGCTTGCTAGCGGGAGGGGGAGATACGCAGTATTTT.

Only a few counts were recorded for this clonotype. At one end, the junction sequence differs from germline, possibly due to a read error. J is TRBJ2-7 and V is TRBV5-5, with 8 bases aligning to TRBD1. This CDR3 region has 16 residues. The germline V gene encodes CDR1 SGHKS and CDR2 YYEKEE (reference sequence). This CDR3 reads CVSSLQGVVGGYEQYF. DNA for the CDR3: TGTGTCAGCAGCTTACAGGGGGTGGTAGGGGGCTACGAGCAGTACTTC.

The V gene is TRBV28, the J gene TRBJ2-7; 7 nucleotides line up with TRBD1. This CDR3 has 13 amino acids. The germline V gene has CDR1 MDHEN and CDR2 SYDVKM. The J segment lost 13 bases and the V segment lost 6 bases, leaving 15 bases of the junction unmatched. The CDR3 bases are TGTGCCAGCAGCTCCGGGACAGACCCTATCTCATACTTC. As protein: CASSSGTDPISYF.

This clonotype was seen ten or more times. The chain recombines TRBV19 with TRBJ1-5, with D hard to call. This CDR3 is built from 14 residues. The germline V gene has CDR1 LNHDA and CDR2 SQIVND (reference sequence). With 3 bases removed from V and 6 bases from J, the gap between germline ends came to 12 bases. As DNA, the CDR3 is TGTGCCAGTAGTATCGGGAGGGATGGTCAGCCCCAGCATTTT. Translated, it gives CASSIGRDGQPQHF.

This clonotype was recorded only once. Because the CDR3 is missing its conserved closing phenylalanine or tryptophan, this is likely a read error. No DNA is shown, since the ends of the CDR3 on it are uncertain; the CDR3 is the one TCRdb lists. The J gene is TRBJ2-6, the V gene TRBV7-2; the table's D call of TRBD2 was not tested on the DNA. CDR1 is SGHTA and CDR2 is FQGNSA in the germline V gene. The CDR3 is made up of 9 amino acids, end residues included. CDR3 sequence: CASSLASGS.

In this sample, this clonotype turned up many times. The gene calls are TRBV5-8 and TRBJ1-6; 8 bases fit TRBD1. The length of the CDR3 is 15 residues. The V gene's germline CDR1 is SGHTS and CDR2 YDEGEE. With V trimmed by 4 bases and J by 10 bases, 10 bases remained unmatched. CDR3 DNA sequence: TGTGCCAGCAGCGACCGGACAGGGTCAGGATCACCCCTCCACTTT. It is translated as CASSDRTGSGSPLHF. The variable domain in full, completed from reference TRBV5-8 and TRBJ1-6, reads EAGVTQSPTHLIKTRGQQATLRCSPISGHTSVYWYQQALGLGLQFLLWYDEGEERNRGNFPPRFSGRQFPNYSSELNVNALELEDSALYLCASSDRTGSGSPLHFGNGTRLTVT.

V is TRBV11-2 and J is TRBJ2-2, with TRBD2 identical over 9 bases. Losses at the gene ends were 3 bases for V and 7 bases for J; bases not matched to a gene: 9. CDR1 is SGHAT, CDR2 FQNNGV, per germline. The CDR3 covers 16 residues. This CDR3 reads CASSFIAGVGVGELFF. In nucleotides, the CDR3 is TGTGCCAGCAGCTTTATAGCGGGAGTGGGCGTCGGGGAGCTGTTTTTT.

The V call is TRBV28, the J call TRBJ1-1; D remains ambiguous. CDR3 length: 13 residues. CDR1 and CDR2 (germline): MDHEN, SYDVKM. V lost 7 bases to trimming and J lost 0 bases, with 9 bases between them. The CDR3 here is CASTLILNTEAFF. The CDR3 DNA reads TGTGCCAGCACTTTGATTTTGAACACTGAAGCTTTCTTT.

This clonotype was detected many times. The CDR3 region is CSAPRGTSVYEQYF. In nucleotides, the CDR3 is TGCAGTGCTCCTAGGGGGACTAGCGTGTACGAGCAGTACTTC. The J gene is TRBJ2-7, the V gene TRBV20-1, with 10 bases identical to TRBD2. This CDR3 has 14 amino acids. Germline CDR1 and CDR2: DFQATT and SNEGSKA (reference sequence). V shed 5 bases, J shed 4 bases, and the junction held 8 bases outside the gene matches.

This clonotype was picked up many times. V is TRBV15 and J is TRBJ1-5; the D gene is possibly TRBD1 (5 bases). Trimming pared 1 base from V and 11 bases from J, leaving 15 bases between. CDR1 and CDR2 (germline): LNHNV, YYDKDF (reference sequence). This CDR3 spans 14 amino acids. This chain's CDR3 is CATSRGKGPSAQHF. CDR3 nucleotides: TGTGCCACCAGCAGAGGAAAGGGGCCCTCGGCCCAGCATTTT.

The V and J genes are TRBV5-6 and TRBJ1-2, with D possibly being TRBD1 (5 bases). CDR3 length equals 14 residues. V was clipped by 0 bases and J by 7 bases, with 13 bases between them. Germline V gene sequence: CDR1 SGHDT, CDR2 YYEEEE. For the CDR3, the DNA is TGTGCCAGCAGCTTGGCCGGAGGGGTCACTGGCTACACCTTC. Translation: CASSLAGGVTGYTF.